This entry lists 25 T cell receptor beta chains sequenced from one sample in a study of cytomegalovirus exposure and HLA in healthy donors. With 60 Vbeta and 13 Jbeta primers, the PCR was carried out. Measured with immunoSEQ multiplex PCR; TCRdb has only the in-frame clones, and not every one. Found here are 110,000 to 150,000 clones, 76% of them singletons; the top ten hold under 2%. Specimen: PBMCs. All receptors come from a woman in her 40s in good health and CMV-seronegative.

The V call is TRBV9, the J call TRBJ2-4, with 7 bases that match TRBD1. The CDR3 length is 17 residues. V lost 4 bases, J lost 0 bases, and 10 bases stayed unmatched. CDR1 SGDLS and CDR2 YYNGEE come from the germline V gene. The CDR3 DNA reads as TGTGCCAGCAGCCCACAGGGGTCGTCATTAGCCAAAAACATTCAGTACTTC. It yields the protein CASSPQGSSLAKNIQYF.

The chain employs TRBV4-2 and TRBJ1-1; possible D gene TRBD1, 5 bases. V lost 0 bases and J lost 3, with 17 bases in between. Per the germline V gene, CDR1 is LGHNA and CDR2 is YNFKEQ. This CDR3 is built from 17 residues. The CDR3 sequence is CASSQEVDSGVHTEAFF. CDR3 coding DNA: TGTGCCAGCAGCCAAGAGGTGGATTCGGGGGTGCACACTGAAGCTTTCTTT.

J is TRBJ1-3 and V is TRBV9; no reliable D call. Germline lookup yields CDR1 SGDLS and CDR2 YYNGEE. With 0 bases removed from V and 4 bases from J, the gap between germline ends came to 5 bases. This CDR3 spans 13 amino acids. The CDR3 is CASSVGLGNTIYF. CDR3 sequence (DNA): TGTGCCAGCAGCGTAGGTCTCGGAAACACCATATATTTT. Filled out from reference TRBV9 and TRBJ1-3, the complete variable domain reads DSGVTQTPKHLITATGQRVTLRCSPRSGDLSVYWYQQSLDQGLQFLIQYYNGEERAKGNILERFSAQQFPDLHSELNLSSLELGDSALYFCASSVGLGNTIYFGEGSWLTVV.

This clone was seen only a few times. This CDR3 is CASSPDLAGVAGGTDTQYF. The CDR3 DNA follows: TGTGCCAGCAGCCCGGACCTAGCGGGAGTAGCCGGGGGCACAGATACGCAGTATTTT. This rearrangement joins TRBV13 to TRBJ2-3; 10 bases match TRBD2. Unmatched junction bases numbered 15, after V lost 5 bases and J lost 1 base. CDR3 size: 19 residues. CDR1 is PRHDT, CDR2 FYEKMQ, per germline (reference sequence). The whole variable domain, filled in from reference TRBV13 and TRBJ2-3, reads AAGVIQSPRHLIKEKRETATLKCYPIPRHDTVYWYQQGPGQDPQFLISFYEKMQSDKGSIPDRFSAQQFSDYHSELNMSSLELGDSALYFCASSPDLAGVAGGTDTQYFGPGTRLTVL.

The V gene is TRBV6-5, the J gene TRBJ1-2; possible D gene TRBD1, 5 bases. CDR1 is MNHEY, CDR2 SVGAGI, per germline. The CDR3 contains 14 residues. The V gene lost 7 bases and the J gene lost 6 bases, with 18 bases spanning the gap. The CDR3 nucleotides are TGTGCCAGCAAGATGAGACAGCCATCGGATGGCTACACCTTC. Protein: CASKMRQPSDGYTF.

This clone was detected a few times. The chain links TRBV10-1 to TRBJ2-7; D is undetermined. Trimming cost V 0 bases and J 4 bases, with 10 bases left between them. Germline assignment: CDR1 WNHNN and CDR2 SYGVQD (reference sequence). The CDR3 extends over 14 amino acids. The CDR3: CASSESTSTYEQYF. The CDR3 nucleotides are TGCGCCAGCAGTGAGTCGACATCAACATACGAGCAGTACTTC.

This clone was found a few times. The V gene is TRBV7-2, the J gene TRBJ1-5; no definite D call. V lost 1 base to trimming and J lost 1 base, with 8 bases between them. Germline CDR1 reads SGHTA; CDR2 reads FQGNSA. The CDR3 spans 15 residues. CDR3 sequence: CASSLVTQSNQPQHF. The CDR3 bases are TGTGCCAGCAGCTTAGTGACACAAAGCAATCAGCCCCAGCATTTT.

This clone has just a few counts. The rearrangement links TRBV4-2 to TRBJ1-5; D unclear. Between the trimmed V and J ends, which lost 0 bases and 4 bases, there was a span of 7 bases. The CDR3 has 14 amino acids. Germline CDR1 and CDR2: LGHNA and YNFKEQ. This CDR3 is CASSQDEGNQPQHF. DNA of the CDR3: TGTGCCAGCAGCCAAGATGAGGGAAATCAGCCCCAGCATTTT.

The V gene is TRBV2, the J gene TRBJ1-5; the D is unclear. V dropped 7 bases and J dropped 7 bases, with 20 bases sitting between them. This CDR3 is built from 15 residues. Germline V lookup: CDR1 SNHLY, CDR2 FYNNEI. CDR3 sequence: CASTLNVRVNQPQHF. In DNA form, the CDR3 reads TGTGCCAGCACCTTGAACGTGCGGGTCAACCAGCCCCAGCATTTT.

This chain uses TRBV7-8 with TRBJ2-5; maybe TRBD2 (7 bases). The CDR3 is made up of 17 amino acids. Trimming took off 5 bases at V and 5 bases at J, with 24 bases between the two ends. Germline values: CDR1 SGHVS, CDR2 FQNEAQ. CDR3 region: CASSLAHEGGHWETQYF. CDR3 bases: TGTGCCAGCAGCCTGGCCCATGAGGGGGGGCATTGGGAGACCCAGTACTTC.

The chain links TRBV4-1 to TRBJ2-7; the D gene is possibly TRBD1 (6 bases). Trimming removed 5 bases at V and 3 bases at J, with 14 bases between. The CDR3 extends over 14 amino acids. Germline V lookup: CDR1 MGHRA, CDR2 YSYEKL. The CDR3 DNA reads as TGCGCCAGCAGCTACTCGAACAGGGACTACGAGCAGTACTTC. Its protein is CASSYSNRDYEQYF.

The V and J genes are TRBV29-1 and TRBJ1-1; no clear D. Germline CDR1 SQVTM, CDR2 ANQGSEA. The V gene lost 2 bases and the J gene lost 0 bases, with 7 bases spanning the gap. The CDR3 sequence is 13 residues long. CDR3 in amino acids: CSVEPGLNTEAFF. DNA of the CDR3: TGCAGCGTTGAACCGGGTTTGAACACTGAAGCTTTCTTT.

This clone was seen ten or more times. This chain joins TRBV6-1 and TRBJ1-2; tentatively, D is TRBD1 (6 bases). Trimming left V 2 bases short and J 4 bases short, with 17 bases between. The CDR3 totals 16 residues. Germline loops: CDR1 MNHNS, CDR2 SASEGT. CDR3 DNA sequence: TGTGCCAGCAGTGAAAGGGCAGGGGCTGAGGGCTATGGCTACACCTTC. It is translated as CASSERAGAEGYGYTF.

The chain joins TRBV25-1 to TRBJ1-1, with TRBD1 identical over 12 bases. Germline CDR1 MGHDK, CDR2 SYGVNS. J was trimmed by 6 bases and V by 4 bases; bases with no gene match: 3. This CDR3 spans 14 amino acids. CDR3: CASSGRDRGPEAFF. In DNA form, the CDR3 reads TGTGCCAGCAGTGGCCGGGACAGGGGGCCTGAAGCTTTCTTT.

This clone was recorded a few times. The chain is built from TRBV6-5 and TRBJ1-2; D is perhaps TRBD1 (5 bases). Trimming removed 0 bases from V and 8 bases from J, with 16 bases in between. This CDR3 contains 15 residues. Germline V gene lookup returns CDR1 MNHEY and CDR2 SVGAGI. The DNA of the CDR3 is TGTGCCAGCAGTTACTCGACGGTCGGGAGGGGAGGCTACACCTTC. Translating it yields CASSYSTVGRGGYTF.

The genes are TRBV18 and TRBJ1-2, with a tentative D call TRBD1 (5 bases). V was cut by 0 bases and J by 3 bases, with 11 bases left in between. Germline loops: CDR1 KGHSH, CDR2 LQKENI. The length of the CDR3 is 15 residues. The CDR3 sequence: CASSPPAGMYYGYTF. The CDR3 DNA sequence: TGTGCCAGCTCACCACCGGCAGGGATGTACTATGGCTACACCTTC.

The J gene is TRBJ2-1, the V gene TRBV7-9; TRBD2 matches at 13 bases. The CDR3 is 16 residues long. V lost 4 bases to trimming and J lost 8 bases; unmatched junction nucleotides: 8. The germline gives CDR1 SEHNR, CDR2 FQNEAQ (reference sequence). The CDR3 here is CASSSGGTSGAHEQFF. The CDR3 DNA reads as TGTGCCAGCAGCTCCGGGGGGACTAGCGGGGCCCATGAGCAGTTCTTC.

This chain uses TRBV5-1 with TRBJ2-2; 8 nucleotides line up with TRBD2. CDR3 size: 12 residues. V shed 6 bases, J shed 7 bases, and the junction held 2 bases outside the gene matches. Germline CDR1 and CDR2: SGHRS and YFSETQ. CDR3 sequence reads: CASISGVGELFF. The CDR3 nucleotides read TGCGCCAGCATTAGCGGGGTCGGGGAGCTGTTTTTT. The variable domain in full, completed from reference TRBV5-1 and TRBJ2-2, reads KAGVTQTPRYLIKTRGQQVTLSCSPISGHRSVSWYQQTPGQGLQFLFEYFSETQRNKGNFPGRFSGRQFSNSRSEMNVSTLELGDSALYLCASISGVGELFFGEGSRLTVL.

The rearrangement uses TRBV6-6 and TRBJ1-5; D call uncertain. The CDR3 covers 16 residues. V gave up 6 bases and J gave up 2 bases, with 17 bases separating them. Germline values: CDR1 MNHNY, CDR2 SVGAGI (reference sequence). The CDR3 region is CASSPSRGEGNQPQHF. The CDR3 region has the DNA TGTGCCAGCAGCCCCTCCCGGGGAGAGGGCAATCAGCCCCAGCATTTT.

The chain carries TRBV29-1 and TRBJ1-5; 11 nucleotides line up with TRBD1. This CDR3 spans 13 amino acids. Germline V gene lookup returns CDR1 SQVTM and CDR2 ANQGSEA. Losses at the gene ends were 6 bases for V and 7 bases for J; bases not matched to a gene: 5. The CDR3 nucleotides are TGCAGCGTGATCGGGACAGGGGGGCAGCCCCAGCATTTT. Translation gives CSVIGTGGQPQHF.

Written as DNA, the CDR3 is TGTGCCAGCAGTCCCCCCCTCACAGATACGCAGTATTTT. Residues: CASSPPLTDTQYF. The V and J genes are TRBV27 and TRBJ2-3; D remains unclear. This CDR3 has 13 residues. V was shortened by 5 bases and J by 2 bases, with 8 bases between the two germline ends. Germline values: CDR1 MNHEY, CDR2 SMNVEV (reference sequence).

The chain employs TRBV4-1 and TRBJ1-2; 7 bases align to TRBD1. V lost 4 bases and J lost 2; bases outside the gene matches: 7. Germline CDR1 is MGHRA and CDR2 is YSYEKL. The CDR3 consists of 15 residues. The CDR3 spells CASSPILQGNYGYTF. Written as DNA, the CDR3 is TGCGCCAGCAGCCCTATTCTACAGGGGAACTATGGCTACACCTTC.

This chain joins TRBV2 and TRBJ2-5; 10 bases align to TRBD2. J lost 1 base, V lost 2 bases, and 4 bases had no gene match. CDR1 and CDR2 from the germline V gene are SNHLY and FYNNEI. The CDR3 is 16 amino acids. CDR3 loop: CASSELLAGSQETQYF. In DNA, the CDR3 is TGTGCCAGCAGTGAATTACTAGCGGGAAGCCAAGAGACCCAGTACTTC. Using reference TRBV2 and TRBJ2-5 for the parts outside the CDR3, the full variable domain is EPEVTQTPSHQVTQMGQEVILRCVPISNHLYFYWYRQILGQKVEFLVSFYNNEISEKSEIFDDQFSVERPDGSNFTLKIRSTKLEDSAMYFCASSELLAGSQETQYFGPGTRLLVL.

This chain links TRBV29-1 with TRBJ2-3; 11 bases match TRBD2. The CDR3 runs to 16 residues. The J segment lost 4 bases and the V segment lost 8 bases, leaving 14 bases of the junction unmatched. Germline CDR1 SQVTM, CDR2 ANQGSEA. This CDR3 reads CSSGGLAGGRSDTQYF. CDR3 DNA sequence: TGCAGCTCCGGAGGCTTAGCGGGGGGGCGGTCAGATACGCAGTATTTT.

The chain uses TRBV5-1 and TRBJ1-2; 7 nucleotides agree with TRBD1. CDR3 length: 14 amino acids. With 3 bases clipped from V and 6 bases from J, the junction kept 8 bases outside the gene matches. Germline values: CDR1 SGHRS, CDR2 YFSETQ. CDR3 DNA sequence: TGCGCCAGCAGCTCCACAACAGGGGTTAATGGCTACACCTTC. It codes for CASSSTTGVNGYTF.